This T cell receptor (beta chain) stems from a study of T cells expressing NK-cell markers. Study-wide background: Eight donors were sequenced, seven testing HCMV-seropositive and one testing seronegative.

General study findings and limits: Dominant NKG2C+ clonotypes made up about 1.0-7.0% of CD8+ T cells in a handful of donors. Similarly, these clonotypes led the CD3+CD56-NKG2C+ fraction as well in a few donors.

Synthesis of TCR beta cDNA relied on 5'RACE template switching carrying UMIs. TCRdb processed the 5' RACE reads again and assigns one entry to each CDR3 protein, with no DNA. The table for this sample gives 350,000 to 400,000 distinct CDR3 sequences. About this clonotype itself: What it binds is not known.

The specimen sequenced was blood T cells: a sorted CD56 or NKG2C T cell subset, CD4+ or CD8+ T cells, or bulk PBMC T cells (not recorded which). This clonotype was sampled from a woman between 45 and 65 years old in good health.

The CDR3 loop is CASSTGGGEPQHF. The V gene is TRBV5-1, the J gene TRBJ1-5; TCRdb names TRBD1, which stays unverified in the absence of DNA. Germline V lookup: CDR1 SGHRS, CDR2 YFSETQ. CDR3 size: 13 residues.